What follows are 32 T cell receptor beta chains derived from one specimen sequenced in a study of low-dose radiotherapy and immunotherapy resistance in tumors. As to time point: after trial treatment. This sample's treatment: LDRT plus nivolumab, ipilimumab, low-dose cyclophosphamide and aspirin (RACIN trial). With TRAV- and TRBV-specific primers, first-strand cDNA was made, covering the alpha and beta chains. An approximately 19-cycle PCR with a constant-region primer and V-primer adapter amplified TCRs. MiXCR was run by TCRdb on the reads, yielding one entry per CDR3 protein. The sample holds around 80,000 distinct CDR3 sequences, about 17% seen once. This sample comprised PBMCs, obtained after low-dose radiotherapy plus immunotherapy. Receptors were obtained from a male donor with prostate cancer.

The CDR3 spells CASSFTGIGEKLFF. CDR3 nucleotide sequence: TGTGCCAGCAGTTTTACCGGGATAGGTGAAAAACTGTTTTTT. This sequence joins TRBV12-3 or TRBV12-4 and TRBJ1-4; D is ambiguous. The CDR3 is 14 residues long. V was trimmed by 3 bases and J by 7 bases, leaving 12 bases between them.

At least ten counts were recorded for this clonotype. The rearrangement joins TRBV6-6 to TRBJ2-2; D gene unclear. Trimming shortened V by 6 bases and J by 6 bases, and 14 bases separated the two germline ends. The germline V gene has CDR1 MNHNY and CDR2 SVGAGI (reference sequence). The CDR3 consists of 14 residues. In DNA, the CDR3 is TGTGCCAGCAGCCAAACCAGCGACGCCGGGGAGCTGTTTTTT. This codes for CASSQTSDAGELFF.

This clonotype was seen ten or more times. V usage is TRBV7-2 and J usage is TRBJ1-5; D is unclear. Trimming took 5 bases from V and 4 from J, leaving 9 bases between them. The CDR3 has 13 amino acids. Germline CDR1 and CDR2: SGHTA and FQGNSA. In DNA form, the CDR3 reads TGTGCCAGCAGCCAAACGAGGAATCAGCCCCAGCATTTT. Residues: CASSQTRNQPQHF.

This clonotype was seen at least ten times. V gene TRBV28 combines with J gene TRBJ2-7; 9 nucleotides line up with TRBD1. The V segment lost 4 bases and the J segment 0 bases; nucleotides outside the gene matches: 10. The CDR3 spans 17 residues. Germline V gene sequence: CDR1 MDHEN, CDR2 SYDVKM. DNA of the CDR3: TGTGCCAGCAGTTCCATTCTCGGGACAGGGAGCTCCTACGAGCAGTACTTC. Translated: CASSSILGTGSSYEQYF.

Worth noting for this clonotype: A junction boundary mismatches the germline segment, possibly from a read error. In DNA form, the CDR3 reads TGTGCCAGCAGCTTGGATCTGGGCAATGAGCAGTTCTTC. Translated, it gives CASSLDLGNEQFF. The J gene is TRBJ2-1, the V gene TRBV5-3; D is unclear. TRBV5-3 is filed as an ORF, its function uncertain. The CDR3 has 13 residues.

This clonotype was detected many times. The V and J genes are TRBV30 and TRBJ1-1; D is unresolved. The CDR3 is 12 amino acids. V was shortened by 0 bases and J by 8 bases, with 10 bases between the two germline ends. Germline V gene lookup returns CDR1 GTSNPN and CDR2 SVGIG (reference sequence). The CDR3 protein is CAWSVLSGEAFF. CDR3 nucleotide sequence: TGTGCCTGGAGTGTTTTGTCCGGAGAAGCTTTCTTT.

This clonotype was detected many times. The chain recombines TRBV4-1 with TRBJ2-5, with 11 positions matching TRBD1. Germline loops: CDR1 MGHRA, CDR2 YSYEKL. The CDR3 has 15 amino acids. Trimming took 4 bases from V and 5 from J; bases not matched to a gene: 6. The DNA of the CDR3 is TGCGCCAGCAGCCTTGGACAGGGGGCTGGGGAGACCCAGTACTTC. It codes for CASSLGQGAGETQYF.

This clonotype was seen repeatedly, ten times or more. The V gene is TRBV6-6, the J gene TRBJ1-1; unclear D gene. The germline V gene has CDR1 MNHNY and CDR2 SVGAGI (reference sequence). Deletions cut 7 bases from V and 5 bases from J, with 8 bases between. This CDR3 comprises 11 residues. CDR3 residues: CASKTETEAFF. CDR3 bases: TGTGCCAGCAAAACGGAGACTGAAGCTTTCTTT.

Worth noting for this clonotype: A far bigger clonotype differs at one base, so this is likely a read error. This chain links TRBV18 with TRBJ2-1; the D is unclear. The germline V gene has CDR1 KGHSH and CDR2 LQKENI. The CDR3 length is 15 residues. V shed 2 bases and J shed 10 bases, with 18 bases lying between them. The CDR3 nucleotides are TGTGCCAGCTCACCAACGTCCCAGTTGTCCTACGAGCAGTTCTTC. This translates into CASSPTSQLSYEQFF.

As concerns this clonotype: This is likely an artifact of a read error, given a far larger clone one base away. The genes are TRBV7-6 and TRBJ2-7; either TRBD1 or TRBD2 may supply D (5 bases each). Germline-derived CDR1 and CDR2 are SGHVS and FNYEAQ. This CDR3 comprises 16 residues. V was trimmed by 5 bases and J by 7 bases, leaving 24 bases between them. The CDR3 DNA sequence: TGTGCCAGCAGCCCCCTGGGCAGGGAGTCCTACAATGAGCAGTACTTC. Its translation: CASSPLGRESYNEQYF.

This clonotype was observed at least ten times. J is TRBJ2-4 and V is TRBV19; D might be TRBD1 (6 bases). Germline V gene data show CDR1 as LNHDA and CDR2 as SQIVND (reference sequence). The V gene lost 0 bases and the J gene lost 4 bases, with 16 bases spanning the gap. CDR3 length: 17 residues. CDR3 sequence reads: CASSIDLETGLKNIQYF. DNA of the CDR3: TGTGCCAGTAGTATAGATCTGGAGACAGGATTGAAAAACATTCAGTACTTC.

This clonotype has ten or more counts. The chain uses TRBV3-1 and TRBJ2-7; D might be TRBD1 (5 bases). The CDR3 totals 16 residues. V was clipped by 3 bases and J by 5 bases, with 20 bases between them. CDR1 is LGHDT and CDR2 is YNNKEL in the germline V gene (reference sequence). The CDR3 nucleotides are TGTGCCAGCAGCCAGACGGGCATCCGTTCGGACAACGAGCAGTACTTC. Translated: CASSQTGIRSDNEQYF.

Notes on this clonotype: Since a far larger clone is one base different, this is likely a read error. V and J are TRBV15 and TRBJ2-7; 8 positions agree with TRBD2. The CDR3 is made up of 16 amino acids. V was pared by 1 base and J by 7 bases, with 12 bases of the junction left unmatched. The germline CDR1 and CDR2 sequences are LNHNV and YYDKDF (reference sequence). The CDR3 bases are TGTGCCACCAGCAGAGTAACGGGAGGGCTTCTCAATGAGCAGTACTTC. Amino acid sequence: CATSRVTGGLLNEQYF.

About this clonotype: A read error is likely here: a far larger clone is one base away. The genes are TRBV7-2 and TRBJ2-7; D unclear. The CDR3 contains 14 residues. The ends were cut back, 3 bases at V and 7 bases at J, with 16 bases in the middle. Germline CDR1 is SGHTA and CDR2 is FQGNSA. CDR3 amino acids: CASSFPSGPNEQYF. The CDR3 nucleotides are TGTGCCAGCAGCTTCCCGAGTGGTCCGAATGAGCAGTACTTC.

This clonotype was detected many times. The chain is built from TRBV28 and TRBJ2-3; TRBD2 agrees at 11 bases. After removal of 6 bases from V and 2 bases from J, the junction contained 4 bases not matched to a gene. There are 15 residues in the CDR3. Germline-derived CDR1 and CDR2 are MDHEN and SYDVKM. DNA of the CDR3: TGTGCCAGCAGGTCTAGCGGGAGGATCACAGATACGCAGTATTTT. This encodes CASRSSGRITDTQYF.

To note about this clonotype: This may stem from a read error, because a much larger clone lies one nucleotide away. The chain couples TRBV20-1 to TRBJ2-3; D gene unclear. This CDR3 has 12 residues. Germline CDR1 is DFQATT and CDR2 is SNEGSKA (reference sequence). CDR3 region: CSATPDTDSQYF. CDR3 DNA sequence: TGCAGTGCTACTCCTGACACAGATTCGCAGTATTTT.

This clonotype was found many times. The chain recombines TRBV20-1 with TRBJ2-3; 8 bases fit TRBD1. This CDR3 has 14 residues. The V and J ends lost 0 bases and 4 bases, in that order; junction bases with no gene match: 3. The germline V gene encodes CDR1 DFQATT and CDR2 SNEGSKA (reference sequence). In DNA form, the CDR3 reads TGCAGTGCTAGAGACCAGGGGGCCCCAGATACGCAGTATTTT. Protein: CSARDQGAPDTQYF.

The table lists this clonotype with many counts. In nucleotides, the CDR3 is TGCGCCAGCAGCTTGGATGGACAGGCTAACTATGGCTACACCTTC. Residues: CASSLDGQANYGYTF. The chain links TRBV5-1 to TRBJ1-2; 7 nucleotides line up with TRBD1. This CDR3 region has 15 residues. J gave up 0 bases and V 0 bases, and 2 bases lay outside the gene matches. Germline CDR1 and CDR2: SGHRS and YFSETQ.

This clonotype is medium-sized by share. The rearrangement joins TRBV24-1 to TRBJ2-7, with a tentative D call TRBD2 (7 bases). This CDR3 has 16 amino acids. The V end lost 3 bases, the J end lost 3 bases, and 17 bases lay between the germline ends. Looked up from germline, CDR1 is KGHDR and CDR2 is SFDVKD. The CDR3 sequence: CATSDTRGGSVYEQYF. CDR3 coding DNA: TGTGCCACCAGTGATACCCGCGGGGGCAGCGTCTACGAGCAGTACTTC.

This clonotype was observed at least ten times. CDR3 in amino acids: CASSYSRTSGRAYEQYF. CDR3 DNA: TGTGCCAGCAGTTACTCTCGGACTAGCGGGAGGGCCTACGAGCAGTACTTC. The chain carries TRBV6-8 and TRBJ2-7; 15 positions agree with TRBD2. Germline lookup yields CDR1 MNHGY and CDR2 SAAAGT. With V trimmed by 0 bases and J by 2 bases, 2 bases remained unmatched. The CDR3 totals 17 residues.

About this clonotype: A far larger clone is only one base removed, so a read error is likely. Here the CDR3 omits its conserved ending phenylalanine or tryptophan, so a read error is the likely source. The V gene is TRBV5-6, the J gene TRBJ2-5, with TRBD2 as a possible D gene (6 bases). Germline V CDR1 and CDR2: SGHDT, YYEEEE. The CDR3 has 14 amino acids. With 5 bases removed from V and 5 bases from J, the gap between germline ends came to 16 bases. The CDR3 reads CASSYSRGRETQYY. The CDR3 DNA reads as TGTGCCAGCAGTTACTCGAGAGGGAGGGAGACCCAGTACTAC.

This clonotype was found many times. The genes are TRBV6-5 and TRBJ1-2, with D uncertain. V was pared by 0 bases and J by 8 bases, with 10 bases between. Germline values: CDR1 MNHEY, CDR2 SVGAGI. The CDR3 is made up of 13 amino acids. The DNA of the CDR3 is TGTGCCAGCAGTTACTCCTTAGGCCGGGGCTACACCTTC. Its translation: CASSYSLGRGYTF.

Notes on this clonotype: A far more abundant clone sits one base away, making this likely a read error. V is TRBV14 and J is TRBJ2-7, with 12 nucleotides matching TRBD2. The germline V gene encodes CDR1 SGHDN and CDR2 FVKESK. V was clipped by 5 bases and J by 7 bases; unmatched bases: 18. CDR3 length: 18 residues. The CDR3 coding sequence is TGTGCCAGCAGCAACGGACTAGCGGGGTACCCGTCCTACAATGAGCAGTACTTC. It specifies CASSNGLAGYPSYNEQYF.

With regard to this clonotype: A far larger clone is only one base removed, so a read error is likely. V and J are TRBV2 and TRBJ1-5; TRBD1 might be the D (6 bases). This CDR3 spans 12 amino acids. Per germline, CDR1 SNHLY and CDR2 FYNNEI. As DNA, the CDR3 is TGTGCCGGCAGCGTAGAGGGGGGGCCCCAGCATTTT. This codes for CAGSVEGGPQHF.

Of note for this clonotype: A read error is likely here: a far larger clone is one base away. The chain employs TRBV28 and TRBJ2-1, with D possibly TRBD2 on 5 matching bases. The V end was cut by 7 bases, the J end by 10 bases, with 20 bases between. The CDR3 totals 14 residues. The germline V gene encodes CDR1 MDHEN and CDR2 SYDVKM. This CDR3 reads CASTLAGYGYEQFF. CDR3 DNA sequence: TGTGCCAGCACCCTAGCTGGTTACGGCTACGAGCAGTTCTTC.

Comments on this clonotype: A far larger clone is just one base off, so this is likely a read error. The chain uses TRBV29-1 and TRBJ2-1; TRBD1 or TRBD2 may be the D gene (6 bases each). CDR1 and CDR2 (germline): SQVTM, ANQGSEA. V lost 4 bases and J 13 bases, leaving 20 bases between the germline ends. The CDR3 has 13 amino acids. The CDR3 protein is CSVGGGRRETQFF. The CDR3 nucleotides are TGCAGCGTTGGTGGGGGGCGACGAGAGACCCAGTTCTTC.

The rearrangement links TRBV5-4 to TRBJ1-1, with TRBD1 as a possible D gene (6 bases). Germline loops: CDR1 SGHNT, CDR2 YYREEE (reference sequence). The CDR3 is 14 amino acids. Trimming removed 4 bases at V and 5 bases at J, with 15 bases between. CDR3 protein: CASSPGGGRTEAFF. CDR3 sequence (DNA): TGTGCCAGCAGCCCGGGAGGGGGGAGGACTGAAGCTTTCTTT.

Ten or more counts support this clonotype. V is TRBV29-1 and J is TRBJ2-5, with no clear D. Germline V gene data show CDR1 as SQVTM and CDR2 as ANQGSEA. V lost 1 base and J 5 bases, leaving 11 bases between the germline ends. The CDR3 loop spans 13 amino acids. In DNA, the CDR3 is TGCAGCGTTGAAGGGATGGAAATCGAGACCCAGTACTTC. Protein product: CSVEGMEIETQYF.

To note about this clonotype: At one of its ends the junction is not consistent with the germline gene, which may arise from a read error. The J gene is TRBJ2-2, the V gene TRBV12-3 or TRBV12-4; 10 bases align to TRBD2. CDR3 length: 14 residues. The CDR3 region is CASSPSGGVREPFF. As DNA, the CDR3 is TGTGCCAGCAGCCCTAGCGGGGGAGTCAGGGAGCCGTTTTTT.

This clonotype was observed many times. The V gene is TRBV28, the J gene TRBJ1-1, with D possibly TRBD1 on 5 matching bases. Trimming removed 4 bases from V and 0 bases from J, with 9 bases in between. Germline-derived CDR1 and CDR2 are MDHEN and SYDVKM. The CDR3 loop spans 14 amino acids. In DNA form, the CDR3 reads TGTGCCAGCAGTTATCCAGGGATGAACACTGAAGCTTTCTTT. Translated, it gives CASSYPGMNTEAFF.

This clonotype was observed at least ten times. The genes are TRBV29-1 and TRBJ2-1; 8 bases match TRBD2. Germline CDR1 reads SQVTM; CDR2 reads ANQGSEA. The CDR3 spans 12 residues. V was pared by 5 bases and J by 7 bases, with 4 bases of the junction left unmatched. The CDR3 region is CSVRAGVNEQFF. The CDR3 coding sequence is TGCAGCGTTCGAGCGGGAGTTAATGAGCAGTTCTTC.

This clonotype was seen at least ten times. This chain connects TRBV9 to TRBJ1-2; D not certain. CDR1 and CDR2 from the germline V gene are SGDLS and YYNGEE. The V end was cut by 0 bases, the J end by 4 bases, with 13 bases between. CDR3 length equals 15 residues. CDR3 nucleotide sequence: TGTGCCAGCAGCGTAGCCGGAGAGGCGAGCTATGGCTACACCTTC. This codes for CASSVAGEASYGYTF.